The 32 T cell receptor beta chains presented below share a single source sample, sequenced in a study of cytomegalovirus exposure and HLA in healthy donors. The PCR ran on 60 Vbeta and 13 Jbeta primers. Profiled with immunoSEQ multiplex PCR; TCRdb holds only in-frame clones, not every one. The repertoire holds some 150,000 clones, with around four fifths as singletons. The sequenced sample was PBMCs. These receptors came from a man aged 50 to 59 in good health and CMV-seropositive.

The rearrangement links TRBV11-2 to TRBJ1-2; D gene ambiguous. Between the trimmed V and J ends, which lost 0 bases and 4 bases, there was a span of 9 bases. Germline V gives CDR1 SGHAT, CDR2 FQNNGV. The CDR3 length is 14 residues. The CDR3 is CASSLEARVYGYTF. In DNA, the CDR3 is TGTGCCAGCAGCTTAGAAGCCCGGGTCTATGGCTACACCTTC.

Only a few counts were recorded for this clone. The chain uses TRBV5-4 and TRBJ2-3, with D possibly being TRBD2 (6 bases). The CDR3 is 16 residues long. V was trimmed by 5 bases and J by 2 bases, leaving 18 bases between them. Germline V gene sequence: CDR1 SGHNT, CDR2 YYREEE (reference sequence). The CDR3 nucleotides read TGTGCCAGCAGGCCCCAAAGCCGGGAGTACACAGATACGCAGTATTTT. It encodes CASRPQSREYTDTQYF.

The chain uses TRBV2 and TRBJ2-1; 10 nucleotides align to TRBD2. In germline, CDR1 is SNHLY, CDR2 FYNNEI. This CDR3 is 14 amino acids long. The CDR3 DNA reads TGTGGCCAGGCGCTAGCGGGAGAGGACAATGAGCAGTTCTTC. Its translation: CGQALAGEDNEQFF.

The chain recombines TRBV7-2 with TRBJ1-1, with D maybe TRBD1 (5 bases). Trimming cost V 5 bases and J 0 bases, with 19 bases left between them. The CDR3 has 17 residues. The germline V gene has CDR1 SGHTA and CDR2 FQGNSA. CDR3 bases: TGTGCCAGCAGCCAAGGCGGGGCAGGGAGACTGAACACTGAAGCTTTCTTT. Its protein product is CASSQGGAGRLNTEAFF.

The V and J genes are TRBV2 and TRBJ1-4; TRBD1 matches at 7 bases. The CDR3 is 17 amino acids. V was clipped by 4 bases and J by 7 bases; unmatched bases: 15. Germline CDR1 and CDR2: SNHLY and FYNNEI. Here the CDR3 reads CASSGPGTRTGLEKLFF. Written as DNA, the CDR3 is TGTGCCAGCAGTGGGCCGGGGACACGGACAGGACTTGAAAAACTGTTTTTT.

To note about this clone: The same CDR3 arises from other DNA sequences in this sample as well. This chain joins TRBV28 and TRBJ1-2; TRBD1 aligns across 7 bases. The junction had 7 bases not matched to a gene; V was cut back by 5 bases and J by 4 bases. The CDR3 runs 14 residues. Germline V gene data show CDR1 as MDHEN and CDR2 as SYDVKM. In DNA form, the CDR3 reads TGTGCCAGCAGTCTCCCGGGACAGCTCTATGGCTACACCTTC. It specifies CASSLPGQLYGYTF.

CDR3 in amino acids: CASSLVGSGANVLTF. CDR3 DNA sequence: TGTGCCAGCAGCTTAGTCGGCTCTGGGGCCAACGTCCTGACTTTC. The chain links TRBV7-6 to TRBJ2-6; no reliable D call. The CDR3 loop spans 15 amino acids. Germline V gene data show CDR1 as SGHVS and CDR2 as FNYEAQ. Trimming took 1 base from V and 0 from J, leaving 4 bases between them.

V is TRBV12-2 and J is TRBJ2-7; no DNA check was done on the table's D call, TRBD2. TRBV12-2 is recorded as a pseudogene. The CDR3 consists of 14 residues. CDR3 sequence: CASRFETRTYEQYF. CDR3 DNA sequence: TGTGCAAGTCGCTTCGAGACGAGGACCTACGAGCAGTACTTC.

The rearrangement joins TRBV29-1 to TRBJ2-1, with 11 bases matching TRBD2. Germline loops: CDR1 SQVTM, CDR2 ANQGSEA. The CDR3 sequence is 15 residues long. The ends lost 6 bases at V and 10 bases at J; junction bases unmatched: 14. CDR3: CSVDPLAGDFQEQFF. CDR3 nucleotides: TGCAGCGTCGACCCACTAGCGGGAGATTTTCAGGAGCAGTTCTTC.

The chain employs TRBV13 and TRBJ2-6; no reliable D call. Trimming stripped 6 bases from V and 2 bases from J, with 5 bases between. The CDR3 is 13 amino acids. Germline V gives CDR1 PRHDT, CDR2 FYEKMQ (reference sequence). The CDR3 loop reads CASSQTGANVLTF. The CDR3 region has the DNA TGTGCCAGCAGTCAGACTGGGGCCAACGTCCTGACTTTC. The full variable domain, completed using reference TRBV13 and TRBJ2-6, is AAGVIQSPRHLIKEKRETATLKCYPIPRHDTVYWYQQGPGQDPQFLISFYEKMQSDKGSIPDRFSAQQFSDYHSELNMSSLELGDSALYFCASSQTGANVLTFGAGSRLTVL.

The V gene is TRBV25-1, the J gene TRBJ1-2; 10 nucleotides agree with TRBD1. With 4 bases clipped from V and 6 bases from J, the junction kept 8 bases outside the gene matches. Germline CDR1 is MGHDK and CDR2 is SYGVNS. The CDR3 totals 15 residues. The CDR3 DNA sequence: TGTGCCAGCAGTGTACCCGGACAGGGGGAGGATGGCTACACCTTC. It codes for CASSVPGQGEDGYTF.

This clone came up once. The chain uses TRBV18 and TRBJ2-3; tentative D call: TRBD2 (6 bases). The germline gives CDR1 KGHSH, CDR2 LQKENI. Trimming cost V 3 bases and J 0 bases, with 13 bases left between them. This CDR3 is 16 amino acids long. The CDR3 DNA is TGTGCCAGCTCACCCGGTTGGGGGGAGAGCACAGATACGCAGTATTTT. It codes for CASSPGWGESTDTQYF.

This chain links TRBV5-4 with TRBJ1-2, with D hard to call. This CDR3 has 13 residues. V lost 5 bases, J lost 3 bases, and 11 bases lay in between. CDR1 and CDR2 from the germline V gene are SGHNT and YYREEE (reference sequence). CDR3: CASRSRTHYGYTF. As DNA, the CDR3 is TGTGCCAGCAGGTCCAGAACCCACTATGGCTACACCTTC.

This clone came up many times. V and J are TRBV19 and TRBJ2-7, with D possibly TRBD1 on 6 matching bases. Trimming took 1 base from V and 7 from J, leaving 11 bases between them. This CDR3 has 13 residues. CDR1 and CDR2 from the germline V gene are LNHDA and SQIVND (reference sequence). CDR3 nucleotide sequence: TGTGCCAGTAGTATAGTGTCAGGGGATGAGCAGTACTTC. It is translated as CASSIVSGDEQYF. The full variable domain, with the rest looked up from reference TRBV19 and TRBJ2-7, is DGGITQSPKYLFRKEGQNVTLSCEQNLNHDAMYWYRQDPGQGLRLIYYSQIVNDFQKGDIAEGYSVSREKKESFPLTVTSAQKNPTAFYLCASSIVSGDEQYFGPGTRLTVT.

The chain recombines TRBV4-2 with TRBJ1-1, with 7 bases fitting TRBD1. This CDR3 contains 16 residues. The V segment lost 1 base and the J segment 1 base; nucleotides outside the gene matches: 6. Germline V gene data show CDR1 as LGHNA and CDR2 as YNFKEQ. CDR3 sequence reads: CASSQVEGAANTEAFF. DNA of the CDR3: TGTGCCAGCAGCCAAGTAGAGGGGGCGGCGAACACTGAAGCTTTCTTT.

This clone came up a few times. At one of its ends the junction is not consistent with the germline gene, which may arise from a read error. For the CDR3, the DNA is TGTTCCAGCAGCTTTAGAGGGAGGTCCTACGAGCAGTACTTC. Translating it yields CSSSFRGRSYEQYF. The rearrangement links TRBV7-9 to TRBJ2-7; tentatively, D is TRBD2 (6 bases). Germline V gene sequence: CDR1 SEHNR, CDR2 FQNEAQ (reference sequence). This CDR3 region has 14 residues.

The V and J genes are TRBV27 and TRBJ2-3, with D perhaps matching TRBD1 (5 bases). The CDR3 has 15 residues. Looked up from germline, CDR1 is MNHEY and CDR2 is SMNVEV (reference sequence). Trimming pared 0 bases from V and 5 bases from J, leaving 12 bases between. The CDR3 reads CASSLSSGLGDTQYF. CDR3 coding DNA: TGTGCCAGCAGTTTATCCTCAGGGTTGGGAGATACGCAGTATTTT.

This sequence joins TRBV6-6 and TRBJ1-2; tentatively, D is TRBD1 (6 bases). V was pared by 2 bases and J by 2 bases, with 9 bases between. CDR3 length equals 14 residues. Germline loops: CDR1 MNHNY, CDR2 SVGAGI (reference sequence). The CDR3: CASSYPTGNYGYTF. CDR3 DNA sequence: TGTGCCAGCAGTTACCCTACAGGGAACTATGGCTACACCTTC.

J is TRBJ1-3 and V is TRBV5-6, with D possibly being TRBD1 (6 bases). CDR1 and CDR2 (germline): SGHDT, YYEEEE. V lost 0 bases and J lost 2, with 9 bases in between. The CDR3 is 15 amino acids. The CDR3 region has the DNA TGTGCCAGCAGCTTGGAGGGGGGGCCTGGAAACACCATATATTTT. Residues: CASSLEGGPGNTIYF.

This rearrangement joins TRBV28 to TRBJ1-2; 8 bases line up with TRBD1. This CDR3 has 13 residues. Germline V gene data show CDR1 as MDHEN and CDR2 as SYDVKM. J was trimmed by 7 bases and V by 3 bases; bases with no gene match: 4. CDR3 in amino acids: CASSLGTGGGYTF. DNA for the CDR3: TGTGCCAGCAGTTTGGGAACAGGGGGTGGCTACACCTTC.

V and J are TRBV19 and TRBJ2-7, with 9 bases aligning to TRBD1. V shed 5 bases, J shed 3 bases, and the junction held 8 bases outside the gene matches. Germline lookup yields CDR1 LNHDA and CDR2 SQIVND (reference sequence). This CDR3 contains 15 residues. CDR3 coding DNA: TGTGCCAGTAGTGCCGGGACAGGGCTTTTCTACGAGCAGTACTTC. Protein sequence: CASSAGTGLFYEQYF. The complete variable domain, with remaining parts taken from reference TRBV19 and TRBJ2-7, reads DGGITQSPKYLFRKEGQNVTLSCEQNLNHDAMYWYRQDPGQGLRLIYYSQIVNDFQKGDIAEGYSVSREKKESFPLTVTSAQKNPTAFYLCASSAGTGLFYEQYFGPGTRLTVT.

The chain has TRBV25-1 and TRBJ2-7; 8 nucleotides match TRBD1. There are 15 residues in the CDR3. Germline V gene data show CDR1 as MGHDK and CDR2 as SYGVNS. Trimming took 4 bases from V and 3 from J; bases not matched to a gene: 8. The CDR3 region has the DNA TGTGCCAGCAGTGTTGGACAGGGTCTTAACTACGAGCAGTACTTC. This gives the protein CASSVGQGLNYEQYF.

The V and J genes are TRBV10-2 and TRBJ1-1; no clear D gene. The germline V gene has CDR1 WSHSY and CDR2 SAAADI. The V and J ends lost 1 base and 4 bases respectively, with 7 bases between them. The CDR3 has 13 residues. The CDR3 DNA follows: TGCGCCAGCAGTGAGTTTTCGGGCACTGAAGCTTTCTTT. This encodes CASSEFSGTEAFF.

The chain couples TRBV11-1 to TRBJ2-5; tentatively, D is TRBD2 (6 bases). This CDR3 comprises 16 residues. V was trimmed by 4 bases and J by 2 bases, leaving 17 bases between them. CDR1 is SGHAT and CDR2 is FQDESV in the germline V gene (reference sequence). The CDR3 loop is CASSSQTGTFQETQYF. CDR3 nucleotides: TGTGCCAGCAGCTCCCAAACCGGGACTTTTCAAGAGACCCAGTACTTC.

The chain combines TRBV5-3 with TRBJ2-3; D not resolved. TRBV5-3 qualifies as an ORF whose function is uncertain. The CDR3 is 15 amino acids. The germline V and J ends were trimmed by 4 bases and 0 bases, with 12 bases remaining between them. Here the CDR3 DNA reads TGTGCCAGAAGCCCCGCGGTGTGCAGCACAGATACGCAGTATTTT. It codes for CARSPAVCSTDTQYF.

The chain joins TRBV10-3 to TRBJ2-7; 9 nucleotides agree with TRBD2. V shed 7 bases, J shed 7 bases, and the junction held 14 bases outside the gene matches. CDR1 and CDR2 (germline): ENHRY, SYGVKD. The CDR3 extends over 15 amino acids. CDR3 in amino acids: CAITNEASGTREQYF. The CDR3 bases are TGTGCCATCACAAACGAGGCTAGCGGGACCCGAGAGCAGTACTTC.

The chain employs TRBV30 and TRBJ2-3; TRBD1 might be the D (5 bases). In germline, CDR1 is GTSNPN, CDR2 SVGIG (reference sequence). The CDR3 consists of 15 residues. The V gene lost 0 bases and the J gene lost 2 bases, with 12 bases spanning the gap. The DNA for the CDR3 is TGTGCCTGGAGTGTAGCCAGGGTAGTCACAGATACGCAGTATTTT. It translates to CAWSVARVVTDTQYF.

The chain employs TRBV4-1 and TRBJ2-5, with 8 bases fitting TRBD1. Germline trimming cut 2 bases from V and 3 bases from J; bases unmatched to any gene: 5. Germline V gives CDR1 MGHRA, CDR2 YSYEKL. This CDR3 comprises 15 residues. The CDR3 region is CASSQRGQAEETQYF. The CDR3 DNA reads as TGCGCCAGCAGCCAAAGGGGACAGGCGGAAGAGACCCAGTACTTC.

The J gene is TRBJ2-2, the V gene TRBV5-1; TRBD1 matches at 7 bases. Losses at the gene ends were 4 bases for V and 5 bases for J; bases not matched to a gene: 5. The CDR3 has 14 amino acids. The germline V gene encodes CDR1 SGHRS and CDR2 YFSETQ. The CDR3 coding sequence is TGCGCCAGCAGCCAGGGACAGACAACCGGGGAGCTGTTTTTT. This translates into CASSQGQTTGELFF.

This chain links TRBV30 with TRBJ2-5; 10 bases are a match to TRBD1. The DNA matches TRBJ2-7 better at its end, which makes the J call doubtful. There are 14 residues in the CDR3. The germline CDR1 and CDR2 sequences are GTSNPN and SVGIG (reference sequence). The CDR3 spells CAWGTGQGNDEQYF. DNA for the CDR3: TGTGCCTGGGGAACGGGACAGGGGAACGACGAGCAGTACTTC.

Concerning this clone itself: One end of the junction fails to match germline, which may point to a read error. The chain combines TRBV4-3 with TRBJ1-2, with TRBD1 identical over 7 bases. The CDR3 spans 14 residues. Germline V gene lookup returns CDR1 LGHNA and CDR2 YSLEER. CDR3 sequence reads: CAGSQRDSIYGYTF. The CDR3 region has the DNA TGCGCCGGCAGCCAAAGGGACAGTATCTATGGCTACACCTTC.

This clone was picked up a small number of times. The CDR3 region has the DNA TGTGCCAGCAGCTGGACTCGGGGGGGTCAGCCCCAGCATTTT. Protein sequence: CASSWTRGGQPQHF. This chain uses TRBV7-2 with TRBJ1-5, with D maybe TRBD1 (5 bases). The ends were cut back, 4 bases at V and 6 bases at J, with 13 bases in the middle. The V gene's germline CDR1 is SGHTA and CDR2 FQGNSA. This CDR3 has 14 residues.